Presented here are 3 T cell receptor beta chains from one specimen sequenced in a study of human T cells and chemical hapten exposure. Time point defined: patch test 1, 2 weeks after DPC sensitization. Indicated treatment: therapeutic diphenylcyclopropenone sensitization with weekly scalp DPC. TCRdb redid the calling of the RACE reads with MiXCR, one entry per CDR3 protein. In the table there are about 82,000 distinct CDR3 sequences, about 10% of which are singletons. The sample in question was whole blood, obtained in connection with sensitization to the hapten diphenylcyclopropenone (DPC). The source is a woman between 50 and 59 years old with alopecia areata. Some clones in this sample may be carry-over from other donors' samples.

This clonotype has a count of ten or more. The chain joins TRBV7-2 to TRBJ2-7; D remains ambiguous. The CDR3 runs 15 residues. Trimming pared 4 bases from V and 2 bases from J, leaving 15 bases between. Looked up from germline, CDR1 is SGHTA and CDR2 is FQGNSA. DNA of the CDR3: TGTGCCAGCAGCTCTACAACCACTCGCACCTACGAGCAGTACTTC. Its translation: CASSSTTTRTYEQYF.

CDR3 sequence: CATGQGETGELFF. The CDR3 nucleotides read TGTGCCACAGGACAGGGGGAAACCGGGGAGCTGTTTTTT. The chain carries TRBV2 and TRBJ2-2; 10 bases line up with TRBD1. V shed 10 bases, J shed 5 bases, and the junction held 4 bases outside the gene matches. The CDR3 covers 13 residues. Germline V gene data show CDR1 as SNHLY and CDR2 as FYNNEI.

V usage is TRBV28 and J usage is TRBJ1-5; no firm D call. The germline gives CDR1 MDHEN, CDR2 SYDVKM. Trimming cost V 6 bases and J 5 bases, with 8 bases left between them. The CDR3 consists of 12 residues. The CDR3, as DNA: TGTGCCAGCAGCGGGCGGGATCAGCCCCAGCATTTT. Its translation is CASSGRDQPQHF.